One and the same sample provided the 11 T cell receptor beta chains below, sequenced in a study of blood T cell repertoires in COVID-19. The method was immunoSEQ multiplex PCR; TCRdb's version includes in-frame clones alone and lacks a portion of them. The table lists under 150,000 clones, 88% of them singletons. Sequences were obtained from peripheral blood. The source is a human donor in a cohort sampled during active COVID-19.

V is TRBV6-1 and J is TRBJ1-5; D possibly corresponds to TRBD1 (5 bases). Between the trimmed V and J ends, which lost 3 bases and 7 bases, there was a span of 16 bases. CDR3 size: 15 residues. Germline CDR1 and CDR2: MNHNS and SASEGT. In nucleotides, the CDR3 is TGTGCCAGCAGTGATGACGCTCTGGGGCGCCAGCCCCAGCATTTT. Translation: CASSDDALGRQPQHF.

The chain uses TRBV7-9 and TRBJ1-1, with 7 bases lining up with TRBD1. Germline CDR1 reads SEHNR; CDR2 reads FQNEAQ (reference sequence). The CDR3 is 16 amino acids. V shed 4 bases and J 4 bases; nucleotides not matched to a gene: 12. CDR3 coding DNA: TGTGCCAGCAGCTCTACCCTAGGACAGGAGGTCACTGAAGCTTTCTTT. Amino acids: CASSSTLGQEVTEAFF. Using reference TRBV7-9 and TRBJ1-1 for the parts outside the CDR3, the full variable domain is DTGVSQNPRHKITKRGQNVTFRCDPISEHNRLYWYRQTLGQGPEFLTYFQNEAQLEKSRLLSDRFSAERPKGSFSTLEIQRTEQGDSAMYLCASSSTLGQEVTEAFFGQGTRLTVV.

The chain couples TRBV15 to TRBJ2-2, with 10 bases aligning to TRBD1. The length of the CDR3 is 18 residues. Unmatched junction bases numbered 9, after V lost 0 bases and J lost 5 bases. CDR1 LNHNV and CDR2 YYDKDF come from the germline V gene (reference sequence). For the CDR3, the DNA is TGTGCCACCAGCAGAGATCCCGGGGACAGGGGAGGGACCGGGGAGCTGTTTTTT. Protein product: CATSRDPGDRGGTGELFF.

The chain recombines TRBV7-2 with TRBJ2-1, with TRBD2 matching over 9 bases. The CDR3 runs to 15 residues. The ends lost 2 bases at V and 7 bases at J; junction bases unmatched: 6. Germline values: CDR1 SGHTA, CDR2 FQGNSA. As DNA, the CDR3 is TGTGCCAGCAGCTTAACTGGCGGGAGGGGTAATGAGCAGTTCTTC. Translating gives CASSLTGGRGNEQFF.

The chain combines TRBV3-1 (or the pseudogene TRBV3-2) with TRBJ2-2; no clear D gene. This CDR3 contains 13 residues. Germline CDR1 LGHDT, CDR2 YNNKEL (reference sequence). V was clipped by 1 base and J by 4 bases, with 4 bases between them. The CDR3 spells CASSQVGTGELFF. CDR3 DNA sequence: TGTGCCAGCAGCCAAGTCGGCACCGGGGAGCTGTTTTTT.

The chain is built from TRBV19 and TRBJ1-2; D remains unclear. The germline CDR1 and CDR2 sequences are LNHDA and SQIVND (reference sequence). V was cut by 8 bases and J by 4 bases, with 17 bases left in between. The CDR3 consists of 14 residues. The CDR3 coding sequence is TGTGCCAGTGCGCCCGGGCAGCGGGGCTATGGCTACACCTTC. Its translation is CASAPGQRGYGYTF.

V usage is TRBV5-1 and J usage is TRBJ1-5; 11 bases are a match to TRBD1. V gave up 4 bases and J gave up 5 bases; unmatched junction bases: 8. The germline CDR1 and CDR2 sequences are SGHRS and YFSETQ. The CDR3 loop spans 16 amino acids. DNA of the CDR3: TGCGCCAGCAGCCTCTCGCCGGGACAGGGGGATCAGCCCCAGCATTTT. As protein: CASSLSPGQGDQPQHF.

This chain links TRBV18 with TRBJ1-1, with D unclear. The CDR3 is 16 residues long. The V and J ends lost 0 bases and 3 bases respectively, with 14 bases between them. CDR1 and CDR2 from the germline V gene are KGHSH and LQKENI. CDR3 in DNA: TGTGCCAGCTCACCACCGCGGGGAGGGCCGGACACTGAAGCTTTCTTT. Amino acids: CASSPPRGGPDTEAFF. Full variable domain (missing parts from reference TRBV18 and TRBJ1-1): NAGVMQNPRHLVRRRGQEARLRCSPMKGHSHVYWYRQLPEEGLKFMVYLQKENIIDESGMPKERFSAEFPKEGPSILRIQQVVRGDSAAYFCASSPPRGGPDTEAFFGQGTRLTVV.

This clone was counted a single time. The V call is TRBV12-3 or TRBV12-4, the J call TRBJ1-1; D is ambiguous. There are 13 residues in the CDR3. V was shortened by 2 bases and J by 3 bases, with 7 bases between the two germline ends. This CDR3 is CASSLWGDTEAFF. The DNA for the CDR3 is TGTGCCAGCAGTTTATGGGGAGACACTGAAGCTTTCTTT.

Only one count was recorded for this clone. The rearrangement uses TRBV12-3 or TRBV12-4 and TRBJ2-5, with D possibly TRBD2 on 5 matching bases. The CDR3 runs 13 residues. Between the trimmed V and J ends, which lost 8 bases and 4 bases, there was a span of 14 bases. This chain's CDR3 is CASGRGRLETQYF. The CDR3 DNA sequence: TGTGCCAGCGGGAGAGGAAGGCTAGAGACCCAGTACTTC.

This rearrangement joins TRBV9 to TRBJ2-7; 8 nucleotides agree with TRBD2. The CDR3 runs to 15 residues. V dropped 0 bases and J dropped 4; count of bases not matched to a gene: 6. The V gene's germline CDR1 is SGDLS and CDR2 YYNGEE. CDR3: CASSVGLGGGYEQYF. The CDR3 DNA reads as TGTGCCAGCAGCGTAGGGCTGGGCGGGGGGTACGAGCAGTACTTC.